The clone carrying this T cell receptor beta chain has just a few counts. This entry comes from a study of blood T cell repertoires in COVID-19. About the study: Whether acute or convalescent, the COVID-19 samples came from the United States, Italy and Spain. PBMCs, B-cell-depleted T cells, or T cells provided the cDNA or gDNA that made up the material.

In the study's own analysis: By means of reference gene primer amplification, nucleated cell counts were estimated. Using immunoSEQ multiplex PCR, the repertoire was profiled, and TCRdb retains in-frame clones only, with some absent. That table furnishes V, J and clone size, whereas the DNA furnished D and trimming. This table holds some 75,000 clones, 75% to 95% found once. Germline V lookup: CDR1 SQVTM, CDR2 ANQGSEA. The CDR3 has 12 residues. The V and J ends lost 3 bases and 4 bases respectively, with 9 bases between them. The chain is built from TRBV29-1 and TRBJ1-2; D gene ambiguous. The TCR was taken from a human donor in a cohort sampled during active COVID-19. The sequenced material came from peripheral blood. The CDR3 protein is CSVDLGGYGYTF. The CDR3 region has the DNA TGCAGCGTTGACCTCGGTGGCTATGGCTACACCTTC.